These 3 T cell receptor beta chains were sequenced from one sample in a study of T-cell memory formation after mild COVID-19. From the 5' RACE reads, TCRdb called clonotypes with MiXCR, one entry per CDR3 protein. Here the sample spans 250,000 to 350,000 distinct CDR3 sequences, about 17% being singletons. The source material was PBMCs or a T cell subset sorted from them (not recorded which). The receptors originated from a man between 18 and 29 years old who had mild COVID-19 (a few samples of this study predate the infection). Cell type and time point are not known.

A few counts support this clonotype. The chain employs TRBV4-3 and TRBJ2-5; D is possibly TRBD1 (6 bases). With 0 bases removed from V and 5 bases from J, the gap between germline ends came to 10 bases. This CDR3 has 14 amino acids. Germline V gene lookup returns CDR1 LGHNA and CDR2 YSLEER. This CDR3 is CASSQDWGPETQYF. Here the CDR3 DNA reads TGCGCCAGCAGCCAAGATTGGGGGCCGGAGACCCAGTACTTC.

This clonotype was picked up a small number of times. The CDR3, as DNA: TGTGCCAGCAGCCCTACCCTCCAGGGTTATGGCTACACCTTC. It codes for CASSPTLQGYGYTF. The chain recombines TRBV7-2 with TRBJ1-2, with a weak D call TRBD1 (5 bases). Trimming stripped 5 bases from V and 5 bases from J, with 15 bases between. Germline assignment: CDR1 SGHTA and CDR2 FQGNSA. The length of the CDR3 is 14 residues.

V usage is TRBV4-1 and J usage is TRBJ1-1; D not resolved. Between the trimmed V and J ends, which lost 4 bases and 5 bases, there was a span of 17 bases. The CDR3 length is 15 residues. Germline V gives CDR1 MGHRA, CDR2 YSYEKL. The DNA for the CDR3 is TGCGCCAGCAGCCCAAGTGCGTCAGTTTTGACTGAAGCTTTCTTT. As protein: CASSPSASVLTEAFF.